This T cell receptor (beta chain) was identified during a study of blood T cell repertoires in COVID-19. Authors' data handling: From reference gene primer amplification, estimates of nucleated cell counts were derived. Sequenced by immunoSEQ multiplex PCR; TCRdb stores in-frame clones only, minus some. The V and J calls and clone size are taken from that table; D and trimming were inferred from the DNA. The table shows over 30,000 clones, with around 82% occurring only once. Trimming removed 2 bases from V and 2 bases from J; junction bases left unmatched: 10. Germline-derived CDR1 and CDR2 are SEHNR and FQNEAQ (reference sequence). This CDR3 is built from 18 residues.

The chain uses TRBV7-9 and TRBJ2-1; 9 bases align to TRBD2. The sample was peripheral blood. The receptor's source is a man in his fifties or sixties with acute or convalescent COVID-19. CDR3 amino acids: CASSLNYVRGGTYNEQFF. As DNA, the CDR3 is TGTGCCAGCAGCTTAAACTACGTGCGGGGGGGAACCTACAATGAGCAGTTCTTC.